A selection of T cell receptor beta chains follows, all from one sample in a study of low-dose radiotherapy and immunotherapy resistance in tumors. TCRdb independently ran MiXCR on the reads; one entry per CDR3 protein. The table has tens of thousands of distinct CDR3 sequences, more than 7.5% seen once; the top ten hold approximately 0.98%. The input for sequencing was PBMCs, taken before treatment. Receptors were obtained from a male donor with prostate cancer. Each CDR3 is given with its conserved first and last residue. D genes are given only for firm matches. The listing skips clone size in some rows; elsewhere it reads once, few, many or a size class.

j_call v_call d_call clone_size cdr3_length cdr3_aa cdr3_nt
TRBJ2-3 TRBV6-6 TRBD1 many 15 CASSDRSSGKDTQYF TGTGCCAGCTCGGACAGGTCCTCTGGGAAAGATACGCAGTATTTT
TRBJ2-2 TRBV30 NA many 13 CAWGTGLRRELFF TGTGCCTGGGGGACCGGACTTCGACGGGAGCTGTTTTTT
TRBJ2-3 TRBV20-1 TRBD1 many 16 CSAPPGQGKNTDTQYF TGCAGTGCTCCCCCGGGACAGGGCAAAAACACAGATACGCAGTATTTT
TRBJ1-1 TRBV7-2 NA many 13 CASSLAGYTEAFF TGTGCCAGCAGCTTAGCAGGGTACACTGAAGCTTTCTTT
TRBJ1-1 TRBV6-5 TRBD1 many 15 CASSGIRGRKTEAFF TGTGCCAGCAGTGGCATCAGGGGGCGGAAAACTGAAGCTTTCTTT
TRBJ1-3 TRBV5-6 NA many 14 CASSLGFSGNTIYF TGTGCCAGCAGCTTGGGATTCTCTGGAAACACCATATATTTT
TRBJ1-2 TRBV29-1 NA many 13 CSVDPGRNYGYTF TGCAGCGTTGATCCGGGACGCAACTATGGCTACACCTTC
TRBJ2-2 TRBV5-1 TRBD1 many 16 CASSLGQGATTGELFF TGCGCCAGCAGCCTTGGACAGGGGGCCACCACCGGGGAGCTGTTTTTT
TRBJ2-3 TRBV28 TRBD1 many 14 CASNGQGEGDTQYF TGTGCCAGTAATGGACAGGGCGAAGGGGATACGCAGTATTTT
TRBJ2-1 TRBV19 TRBD2 many 15 CASSSGGLAGSEQFF TGTGCCAGTAGTTCCGGGGGACTAGCGGGAAGTGAGCAGTTCTTC
TRBJ2-5 TRBV30 NA many 13 CAWAGRTQETQYF TGTGCCTGGGCGGGGCGTACCCAAGAGACCCAGTACTTC
TRBJ2-7 TRBV3-1 TRBD1 many 13 CASSRGQGYEQYF TGTGCCAGCAGCCGGGGACAGGGCTACGAGCAGTACTTC
TRBJ2-5 TRBV24-1 NA many 13 CASASEARETQYF TGTGCCAGCGCCAGTGAGGCGAGGGAGACCCAGTACTTC
TRBJ1-5 TRBV10-3 NA many 15 CAISESGGDNQPQHF TGTGCCATCAGTGAGTCAGGTGGTGACAATCAGCCCCAGCATTTT
TRBJ2-7 TRBV29-1 TRBD2 many 16 CSVVRTSGRAFDEQYF TGCAGCGTTGTCCGGACTAGCGGGAGGGCCTTCGACGAGCAGTACTTC
TRBJ2-3 TRBV28 NA many 16 CASSLARGSGTDTQYF TGTGCCAGCAGCCTGGCCAGGGGCAGTGGCACAGATACGCAGTATTTT
TRBJ1-1 TRBV28 TRBD1 many 14 CASSSYGTGSEAFF TGTGCCAGCAGTTCTTATGGGACAGGGTCTGAAGCTTTCTTT
TRBJ2-1 TRBV28 NA many 16 CASSLPLPGAYNEQFF TGTGCCAGCAGTTTACCCCTCCCAGGGGCTTACAATGAGCAGTTCTTC
TRBJ1-1 TRBV28 NA many 13 CAVRGGMNTEAFF TGTGCCGTCAGGGGAGGGATGAACACTGAAGCTTTCTTT
TRBJ1-2 TRBV28 TRBD1 many 15 CASSSTGIGGYGYTF TGTGCCAGCAGTTCGACAGGGATTGGGGGTTATGGCTACACCTTC
TRBJ2-7 TRBV6-2/TRBV6-3 NA many 17 CASSRSVGGVRRFEQYF TGTGCCAGCAGTAGGTCCGTCGGCGGAGTACGACGGTTCGAGCAGTACTTC
TRBJ1-5 TRBV6-2/TRBV6-3 NA many 15 CASSYSGGYNQPQHF TGTGCCAGCAGTTACTCAGGAGGGTACAATCAGCCCCAGCATTTT
TRBJ2-7 TRBV7-2 TRBD2 many 13 CASSPGTRREQYF TGTGCCAGCAGCCCCGGGACTAGACGCGAGCAGTACTTC
TRBJ2-6 TRBV9 NA many 14 CASNPGSGANVLTF TGTGCCAGCAACCCGGGGTCTGGGGCCAACGTCCTGACTTTC
TRBJ1-2 TRBV2 NA NA 13 CASSEGPAGGYTF TGTGCCAGCAGTGAAGGTCCGGCGGGTGGCTACACCTTC
TRBJ2-1 TRBV20-1 TRBD2 NA 16 CSAKTSGRAGYNEQFF TGCAGTGCCAAGACTAGCGGGAGGGCCGGATACAATGAGCAGTTCTTC
TRBJ1-5 TRBV6-1 NA many 14 CASSRNNVGQPQHF TGTGCCAGCAGCCGTAATAACGTGGGACAGCCCCAGCATTTT
TRBJ2-7 TRBV7-9 NA many 13 CASSSQNSYEQYF TGTGCCAGCAGCTCGCAGAACTCCTACGAGCAGTACTTC
TRBJ1-2 TRBV19 NA many 12 CASRGRDYGYTF TGTGCCAGTAGAGGCAGGGACTATGGCTACACCTTC
TRBJ2-3 TRBV12-3/TRBV12-4 NA many 15 CASSLAGEVADTQYF TGTGCCAGCAGTTTAGCGGGAGAGGTCGCAGATACGCAGTATTTT
TRBJ2-7 TRBV21-1 NA many 14 CASSIRTGGAEQYF TGTGCCAGCAGCATCCGGACAGGGGGTGCCGAGCAGTACTTC
TRBJ2-1 TRBV5-4 NA many 18 CASSLVVLAASSYNEQFF TGTGCCAGCAGCTTGGTCGTTTTAGCGGCTAGCTCCTACAATGAGCAGTTCTTC
TRBJ2-7 TRBV5-6 TRBD2 many 20 CASSLEVPNRLAGGSDEQYF TGTGCCAGCAGCTTGGAGGTCCCGAATAGACTAGCGGGAGGTTCGGACGAGCAGTACTTC